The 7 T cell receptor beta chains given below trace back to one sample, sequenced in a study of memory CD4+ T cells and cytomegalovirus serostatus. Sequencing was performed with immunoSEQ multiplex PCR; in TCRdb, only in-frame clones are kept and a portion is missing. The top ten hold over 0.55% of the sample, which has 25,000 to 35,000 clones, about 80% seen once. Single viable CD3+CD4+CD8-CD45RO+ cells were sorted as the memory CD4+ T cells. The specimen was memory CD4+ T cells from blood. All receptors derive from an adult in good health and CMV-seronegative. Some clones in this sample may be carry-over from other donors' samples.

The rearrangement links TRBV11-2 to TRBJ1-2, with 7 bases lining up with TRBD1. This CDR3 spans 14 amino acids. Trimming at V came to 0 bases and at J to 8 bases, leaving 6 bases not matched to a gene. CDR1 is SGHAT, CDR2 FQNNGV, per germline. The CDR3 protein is CASSLDTGVWGYTF. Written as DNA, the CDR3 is TGTGCCAGCAGCTTAGATACAGGGGTGTGGGGCTACACCTTC.

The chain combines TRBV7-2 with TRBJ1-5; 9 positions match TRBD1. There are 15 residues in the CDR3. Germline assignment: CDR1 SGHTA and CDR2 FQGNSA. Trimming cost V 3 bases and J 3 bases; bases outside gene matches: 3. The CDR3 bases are TGTGCCAGCAGCTTCGACAGGGGGTCCAATCAGCCCCAGCATTTT. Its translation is CASSFDRGSNQPQHF.

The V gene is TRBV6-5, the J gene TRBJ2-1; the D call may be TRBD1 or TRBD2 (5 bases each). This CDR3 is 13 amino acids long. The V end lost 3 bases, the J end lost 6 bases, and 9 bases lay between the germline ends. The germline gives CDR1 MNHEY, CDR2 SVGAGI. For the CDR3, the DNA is TGTGCCAGCAGTTATCCTGGGGGCAATGAGCAGTTCTTC. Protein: CASSYPGGNEQFF.

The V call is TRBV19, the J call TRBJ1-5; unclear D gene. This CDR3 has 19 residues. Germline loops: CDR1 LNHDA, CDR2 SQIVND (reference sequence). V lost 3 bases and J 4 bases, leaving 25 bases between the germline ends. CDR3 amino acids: CASSISGPARVLTNQPQHF. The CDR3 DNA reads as TGTGCCAGTAGTATCTCCGGACCGGCCCGAGTGCTTACTAATCAGCCCCAGCATTTT.

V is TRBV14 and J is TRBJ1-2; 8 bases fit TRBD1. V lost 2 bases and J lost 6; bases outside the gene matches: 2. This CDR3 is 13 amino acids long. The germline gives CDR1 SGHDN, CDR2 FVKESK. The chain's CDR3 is CASSQWGQDGYTF. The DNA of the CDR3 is TGTGCCAGCAGCCAATGGGGACAGGATGGCTACACCTTC.

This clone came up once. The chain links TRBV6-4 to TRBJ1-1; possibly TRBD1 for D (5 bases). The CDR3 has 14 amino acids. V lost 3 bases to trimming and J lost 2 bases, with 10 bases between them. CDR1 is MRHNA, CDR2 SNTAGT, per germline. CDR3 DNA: TGTGCCAGCAGTGAAGAGGGGCCCAACACTGAAGCTTTCTTT. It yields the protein CASSEEGPNTEAFF.

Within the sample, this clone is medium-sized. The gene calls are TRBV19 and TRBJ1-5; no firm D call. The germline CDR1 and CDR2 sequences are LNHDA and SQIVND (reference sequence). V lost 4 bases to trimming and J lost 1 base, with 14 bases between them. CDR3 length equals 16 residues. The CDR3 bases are TGTGCCAGTAGTAGATCCGGGGTCGGGAGCAATCAGCCCCAGCATTTT. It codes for CASSRSGVGSNQPQHF.